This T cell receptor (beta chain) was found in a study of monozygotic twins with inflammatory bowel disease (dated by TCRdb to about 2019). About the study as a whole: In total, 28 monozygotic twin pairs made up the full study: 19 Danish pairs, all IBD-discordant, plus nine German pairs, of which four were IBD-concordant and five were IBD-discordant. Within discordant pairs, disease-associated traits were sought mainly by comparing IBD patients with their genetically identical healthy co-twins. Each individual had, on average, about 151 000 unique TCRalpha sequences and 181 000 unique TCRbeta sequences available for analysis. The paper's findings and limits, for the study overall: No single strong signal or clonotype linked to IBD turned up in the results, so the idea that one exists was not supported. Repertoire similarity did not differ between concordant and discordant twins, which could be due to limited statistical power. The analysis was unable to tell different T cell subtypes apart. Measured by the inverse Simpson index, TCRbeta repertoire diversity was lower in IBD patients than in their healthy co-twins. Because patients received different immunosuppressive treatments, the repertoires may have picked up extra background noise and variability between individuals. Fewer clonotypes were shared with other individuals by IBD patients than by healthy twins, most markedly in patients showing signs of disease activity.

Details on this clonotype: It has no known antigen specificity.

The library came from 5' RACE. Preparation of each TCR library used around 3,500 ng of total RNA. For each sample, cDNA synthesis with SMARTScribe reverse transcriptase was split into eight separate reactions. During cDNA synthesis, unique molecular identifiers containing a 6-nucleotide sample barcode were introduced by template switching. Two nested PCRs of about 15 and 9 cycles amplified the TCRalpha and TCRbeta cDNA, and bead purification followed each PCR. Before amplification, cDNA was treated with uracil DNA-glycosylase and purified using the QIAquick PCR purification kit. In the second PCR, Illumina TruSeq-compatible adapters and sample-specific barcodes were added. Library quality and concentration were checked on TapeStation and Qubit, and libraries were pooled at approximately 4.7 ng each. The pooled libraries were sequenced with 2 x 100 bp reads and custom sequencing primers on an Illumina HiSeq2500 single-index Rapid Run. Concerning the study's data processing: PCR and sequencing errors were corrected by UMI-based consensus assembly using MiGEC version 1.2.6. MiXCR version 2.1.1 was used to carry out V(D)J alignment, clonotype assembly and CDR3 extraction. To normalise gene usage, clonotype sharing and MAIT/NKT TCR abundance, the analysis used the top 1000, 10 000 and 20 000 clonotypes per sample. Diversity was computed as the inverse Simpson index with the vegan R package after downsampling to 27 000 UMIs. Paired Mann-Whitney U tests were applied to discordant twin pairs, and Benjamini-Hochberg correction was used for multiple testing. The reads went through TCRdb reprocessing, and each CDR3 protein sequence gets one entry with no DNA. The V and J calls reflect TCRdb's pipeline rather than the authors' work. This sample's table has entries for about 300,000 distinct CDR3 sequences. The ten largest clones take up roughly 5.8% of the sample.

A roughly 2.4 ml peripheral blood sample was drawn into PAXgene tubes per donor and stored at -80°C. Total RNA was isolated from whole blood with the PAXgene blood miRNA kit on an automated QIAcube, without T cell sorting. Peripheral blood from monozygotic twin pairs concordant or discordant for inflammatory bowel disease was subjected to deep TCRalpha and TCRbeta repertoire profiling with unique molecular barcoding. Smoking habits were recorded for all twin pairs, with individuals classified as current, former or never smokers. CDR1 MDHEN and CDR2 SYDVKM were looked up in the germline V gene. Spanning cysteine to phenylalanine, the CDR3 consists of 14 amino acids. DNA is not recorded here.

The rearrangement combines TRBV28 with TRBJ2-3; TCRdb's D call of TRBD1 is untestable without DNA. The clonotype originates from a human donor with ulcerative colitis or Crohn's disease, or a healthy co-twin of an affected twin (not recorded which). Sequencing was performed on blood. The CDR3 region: CASSLGQGIDTQYF.